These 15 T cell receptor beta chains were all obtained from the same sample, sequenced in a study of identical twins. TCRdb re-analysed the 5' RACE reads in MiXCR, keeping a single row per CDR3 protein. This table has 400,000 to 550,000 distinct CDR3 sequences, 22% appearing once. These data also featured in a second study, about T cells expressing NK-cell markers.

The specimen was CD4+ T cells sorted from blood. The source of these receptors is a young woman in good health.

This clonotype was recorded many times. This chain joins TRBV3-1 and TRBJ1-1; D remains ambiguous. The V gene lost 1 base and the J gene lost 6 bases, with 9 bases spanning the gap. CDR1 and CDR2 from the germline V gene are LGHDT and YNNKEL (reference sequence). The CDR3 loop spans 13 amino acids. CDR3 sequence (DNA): TGTGCCAGCAGCCAAGGGTGGGAGGCTGAAGCTTTCTTT. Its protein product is CASSQGWEAEAFF.

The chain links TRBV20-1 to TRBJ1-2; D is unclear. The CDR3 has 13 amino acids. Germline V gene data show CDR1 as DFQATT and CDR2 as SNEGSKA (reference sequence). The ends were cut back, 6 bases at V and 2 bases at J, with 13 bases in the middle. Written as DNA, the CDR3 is TGCAGTGCCACGTTTGACGGAAACTATGGCTACACCTTC. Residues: CSATFDGNYGYTF.

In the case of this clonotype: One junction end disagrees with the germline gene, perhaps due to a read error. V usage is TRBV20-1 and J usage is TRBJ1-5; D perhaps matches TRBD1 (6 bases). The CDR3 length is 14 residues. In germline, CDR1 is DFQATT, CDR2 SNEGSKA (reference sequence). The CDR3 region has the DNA TGCTGTGCTAGAGATCGGAGGGGGGTTCAGCCCCAGCATTTT. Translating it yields CCARDRRGVQPQHF.

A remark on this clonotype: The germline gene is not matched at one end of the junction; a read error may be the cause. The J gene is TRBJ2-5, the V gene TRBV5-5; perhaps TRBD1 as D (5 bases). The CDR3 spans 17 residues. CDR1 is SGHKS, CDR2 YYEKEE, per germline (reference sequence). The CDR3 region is CASGLGHLWGIQETQYF. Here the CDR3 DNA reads TGTGCCAGCGGCTTGGGGCACCTGTGGGGCATACAAGAGACCCAGTACTTC.

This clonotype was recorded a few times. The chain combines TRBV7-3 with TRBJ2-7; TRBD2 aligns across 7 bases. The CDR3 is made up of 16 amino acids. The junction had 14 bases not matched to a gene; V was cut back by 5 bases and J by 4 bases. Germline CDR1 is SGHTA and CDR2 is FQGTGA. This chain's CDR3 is CASSPHGGNPLYEQYF. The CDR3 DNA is TGTGCCAGCAGCCCCCACGGGGGGAATCCCCTTTACGAGCAGTACTTC.

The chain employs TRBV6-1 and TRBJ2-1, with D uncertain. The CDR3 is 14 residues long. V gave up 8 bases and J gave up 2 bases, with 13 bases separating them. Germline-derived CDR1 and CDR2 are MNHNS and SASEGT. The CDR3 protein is CASLLGPAYNEQFF. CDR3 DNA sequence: TGTGCCAGCCTTTTAGGGCCCGCCTACAATGAGCAGTTCTTC.

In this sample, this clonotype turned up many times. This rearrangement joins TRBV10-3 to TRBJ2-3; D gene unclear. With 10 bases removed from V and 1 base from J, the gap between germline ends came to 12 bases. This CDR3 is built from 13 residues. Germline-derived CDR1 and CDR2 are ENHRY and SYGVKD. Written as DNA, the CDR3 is TGTGCCACATCGTCGGGCCGCACAGATACGCAGTATTTT. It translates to CATSSGRTDTQYF.

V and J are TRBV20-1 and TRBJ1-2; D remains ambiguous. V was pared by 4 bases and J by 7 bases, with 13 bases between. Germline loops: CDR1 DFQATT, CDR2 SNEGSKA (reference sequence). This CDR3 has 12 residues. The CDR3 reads CSANRLEGGYTF. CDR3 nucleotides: TGCAGTGCTAACCGCCTCGAAGGTGGCTACACCTTC.

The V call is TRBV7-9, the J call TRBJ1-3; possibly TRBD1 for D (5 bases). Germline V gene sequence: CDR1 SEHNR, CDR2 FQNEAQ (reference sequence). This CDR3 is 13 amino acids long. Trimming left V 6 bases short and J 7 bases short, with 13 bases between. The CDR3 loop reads CASSGTVENTIYF. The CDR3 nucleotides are TGTGCCAGCAGTGGGACCGTGGAGAACACCATATATTTT.

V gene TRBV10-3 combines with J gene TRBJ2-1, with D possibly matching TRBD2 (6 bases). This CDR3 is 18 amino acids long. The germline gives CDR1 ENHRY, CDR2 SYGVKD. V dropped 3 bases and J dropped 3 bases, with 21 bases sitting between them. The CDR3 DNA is TGTGCCATCAGTGATGGGTCGGTCCGGGGGACTCGCTACAATGAGCAGTTCTTC. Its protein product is CAISDGSVRGTRYNEQFF.

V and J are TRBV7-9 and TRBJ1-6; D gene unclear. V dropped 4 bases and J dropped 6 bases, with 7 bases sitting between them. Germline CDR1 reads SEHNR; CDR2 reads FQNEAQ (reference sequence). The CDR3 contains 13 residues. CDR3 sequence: CASSYDANSPLHF. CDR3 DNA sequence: TGTGCCAGCAGCTACGACGCTAATTCACCCCTCCACTTT.

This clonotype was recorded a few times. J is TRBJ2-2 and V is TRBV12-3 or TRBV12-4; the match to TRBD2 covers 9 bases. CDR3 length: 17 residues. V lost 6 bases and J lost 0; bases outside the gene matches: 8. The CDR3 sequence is CASSPGAGGPNTGELFF. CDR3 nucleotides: TGTGCCAGCAGCCCCGGAGCGGGAGGACCGAACACCGGGGAGCTGTTTTTT.

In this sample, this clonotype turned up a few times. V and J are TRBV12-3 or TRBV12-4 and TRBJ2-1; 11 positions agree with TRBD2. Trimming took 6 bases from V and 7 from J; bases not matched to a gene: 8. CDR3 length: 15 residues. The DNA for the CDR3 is TGTGCCAGCAGCGAAGTGGGACTAGCGGCAAATGAGCAGTTCTTC. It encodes CASSEVGLAANEQFF.

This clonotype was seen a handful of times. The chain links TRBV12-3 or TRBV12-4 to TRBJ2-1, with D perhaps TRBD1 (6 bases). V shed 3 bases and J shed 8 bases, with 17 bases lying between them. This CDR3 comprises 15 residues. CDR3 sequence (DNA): TGTGCCAGCAGTTTGGGTTACAGGGAGAAATATGAGCAGTTCTTC. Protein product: CASSLGYREKYEQFF.

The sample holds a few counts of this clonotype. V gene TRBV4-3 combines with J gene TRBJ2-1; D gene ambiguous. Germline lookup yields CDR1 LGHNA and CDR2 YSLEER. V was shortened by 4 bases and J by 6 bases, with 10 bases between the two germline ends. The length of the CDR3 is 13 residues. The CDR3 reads CASSPPLGNEQFF. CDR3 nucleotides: TGCGCCAGCAGCCCCCCCCTTGGCAATGAGCAGTTCTTC.